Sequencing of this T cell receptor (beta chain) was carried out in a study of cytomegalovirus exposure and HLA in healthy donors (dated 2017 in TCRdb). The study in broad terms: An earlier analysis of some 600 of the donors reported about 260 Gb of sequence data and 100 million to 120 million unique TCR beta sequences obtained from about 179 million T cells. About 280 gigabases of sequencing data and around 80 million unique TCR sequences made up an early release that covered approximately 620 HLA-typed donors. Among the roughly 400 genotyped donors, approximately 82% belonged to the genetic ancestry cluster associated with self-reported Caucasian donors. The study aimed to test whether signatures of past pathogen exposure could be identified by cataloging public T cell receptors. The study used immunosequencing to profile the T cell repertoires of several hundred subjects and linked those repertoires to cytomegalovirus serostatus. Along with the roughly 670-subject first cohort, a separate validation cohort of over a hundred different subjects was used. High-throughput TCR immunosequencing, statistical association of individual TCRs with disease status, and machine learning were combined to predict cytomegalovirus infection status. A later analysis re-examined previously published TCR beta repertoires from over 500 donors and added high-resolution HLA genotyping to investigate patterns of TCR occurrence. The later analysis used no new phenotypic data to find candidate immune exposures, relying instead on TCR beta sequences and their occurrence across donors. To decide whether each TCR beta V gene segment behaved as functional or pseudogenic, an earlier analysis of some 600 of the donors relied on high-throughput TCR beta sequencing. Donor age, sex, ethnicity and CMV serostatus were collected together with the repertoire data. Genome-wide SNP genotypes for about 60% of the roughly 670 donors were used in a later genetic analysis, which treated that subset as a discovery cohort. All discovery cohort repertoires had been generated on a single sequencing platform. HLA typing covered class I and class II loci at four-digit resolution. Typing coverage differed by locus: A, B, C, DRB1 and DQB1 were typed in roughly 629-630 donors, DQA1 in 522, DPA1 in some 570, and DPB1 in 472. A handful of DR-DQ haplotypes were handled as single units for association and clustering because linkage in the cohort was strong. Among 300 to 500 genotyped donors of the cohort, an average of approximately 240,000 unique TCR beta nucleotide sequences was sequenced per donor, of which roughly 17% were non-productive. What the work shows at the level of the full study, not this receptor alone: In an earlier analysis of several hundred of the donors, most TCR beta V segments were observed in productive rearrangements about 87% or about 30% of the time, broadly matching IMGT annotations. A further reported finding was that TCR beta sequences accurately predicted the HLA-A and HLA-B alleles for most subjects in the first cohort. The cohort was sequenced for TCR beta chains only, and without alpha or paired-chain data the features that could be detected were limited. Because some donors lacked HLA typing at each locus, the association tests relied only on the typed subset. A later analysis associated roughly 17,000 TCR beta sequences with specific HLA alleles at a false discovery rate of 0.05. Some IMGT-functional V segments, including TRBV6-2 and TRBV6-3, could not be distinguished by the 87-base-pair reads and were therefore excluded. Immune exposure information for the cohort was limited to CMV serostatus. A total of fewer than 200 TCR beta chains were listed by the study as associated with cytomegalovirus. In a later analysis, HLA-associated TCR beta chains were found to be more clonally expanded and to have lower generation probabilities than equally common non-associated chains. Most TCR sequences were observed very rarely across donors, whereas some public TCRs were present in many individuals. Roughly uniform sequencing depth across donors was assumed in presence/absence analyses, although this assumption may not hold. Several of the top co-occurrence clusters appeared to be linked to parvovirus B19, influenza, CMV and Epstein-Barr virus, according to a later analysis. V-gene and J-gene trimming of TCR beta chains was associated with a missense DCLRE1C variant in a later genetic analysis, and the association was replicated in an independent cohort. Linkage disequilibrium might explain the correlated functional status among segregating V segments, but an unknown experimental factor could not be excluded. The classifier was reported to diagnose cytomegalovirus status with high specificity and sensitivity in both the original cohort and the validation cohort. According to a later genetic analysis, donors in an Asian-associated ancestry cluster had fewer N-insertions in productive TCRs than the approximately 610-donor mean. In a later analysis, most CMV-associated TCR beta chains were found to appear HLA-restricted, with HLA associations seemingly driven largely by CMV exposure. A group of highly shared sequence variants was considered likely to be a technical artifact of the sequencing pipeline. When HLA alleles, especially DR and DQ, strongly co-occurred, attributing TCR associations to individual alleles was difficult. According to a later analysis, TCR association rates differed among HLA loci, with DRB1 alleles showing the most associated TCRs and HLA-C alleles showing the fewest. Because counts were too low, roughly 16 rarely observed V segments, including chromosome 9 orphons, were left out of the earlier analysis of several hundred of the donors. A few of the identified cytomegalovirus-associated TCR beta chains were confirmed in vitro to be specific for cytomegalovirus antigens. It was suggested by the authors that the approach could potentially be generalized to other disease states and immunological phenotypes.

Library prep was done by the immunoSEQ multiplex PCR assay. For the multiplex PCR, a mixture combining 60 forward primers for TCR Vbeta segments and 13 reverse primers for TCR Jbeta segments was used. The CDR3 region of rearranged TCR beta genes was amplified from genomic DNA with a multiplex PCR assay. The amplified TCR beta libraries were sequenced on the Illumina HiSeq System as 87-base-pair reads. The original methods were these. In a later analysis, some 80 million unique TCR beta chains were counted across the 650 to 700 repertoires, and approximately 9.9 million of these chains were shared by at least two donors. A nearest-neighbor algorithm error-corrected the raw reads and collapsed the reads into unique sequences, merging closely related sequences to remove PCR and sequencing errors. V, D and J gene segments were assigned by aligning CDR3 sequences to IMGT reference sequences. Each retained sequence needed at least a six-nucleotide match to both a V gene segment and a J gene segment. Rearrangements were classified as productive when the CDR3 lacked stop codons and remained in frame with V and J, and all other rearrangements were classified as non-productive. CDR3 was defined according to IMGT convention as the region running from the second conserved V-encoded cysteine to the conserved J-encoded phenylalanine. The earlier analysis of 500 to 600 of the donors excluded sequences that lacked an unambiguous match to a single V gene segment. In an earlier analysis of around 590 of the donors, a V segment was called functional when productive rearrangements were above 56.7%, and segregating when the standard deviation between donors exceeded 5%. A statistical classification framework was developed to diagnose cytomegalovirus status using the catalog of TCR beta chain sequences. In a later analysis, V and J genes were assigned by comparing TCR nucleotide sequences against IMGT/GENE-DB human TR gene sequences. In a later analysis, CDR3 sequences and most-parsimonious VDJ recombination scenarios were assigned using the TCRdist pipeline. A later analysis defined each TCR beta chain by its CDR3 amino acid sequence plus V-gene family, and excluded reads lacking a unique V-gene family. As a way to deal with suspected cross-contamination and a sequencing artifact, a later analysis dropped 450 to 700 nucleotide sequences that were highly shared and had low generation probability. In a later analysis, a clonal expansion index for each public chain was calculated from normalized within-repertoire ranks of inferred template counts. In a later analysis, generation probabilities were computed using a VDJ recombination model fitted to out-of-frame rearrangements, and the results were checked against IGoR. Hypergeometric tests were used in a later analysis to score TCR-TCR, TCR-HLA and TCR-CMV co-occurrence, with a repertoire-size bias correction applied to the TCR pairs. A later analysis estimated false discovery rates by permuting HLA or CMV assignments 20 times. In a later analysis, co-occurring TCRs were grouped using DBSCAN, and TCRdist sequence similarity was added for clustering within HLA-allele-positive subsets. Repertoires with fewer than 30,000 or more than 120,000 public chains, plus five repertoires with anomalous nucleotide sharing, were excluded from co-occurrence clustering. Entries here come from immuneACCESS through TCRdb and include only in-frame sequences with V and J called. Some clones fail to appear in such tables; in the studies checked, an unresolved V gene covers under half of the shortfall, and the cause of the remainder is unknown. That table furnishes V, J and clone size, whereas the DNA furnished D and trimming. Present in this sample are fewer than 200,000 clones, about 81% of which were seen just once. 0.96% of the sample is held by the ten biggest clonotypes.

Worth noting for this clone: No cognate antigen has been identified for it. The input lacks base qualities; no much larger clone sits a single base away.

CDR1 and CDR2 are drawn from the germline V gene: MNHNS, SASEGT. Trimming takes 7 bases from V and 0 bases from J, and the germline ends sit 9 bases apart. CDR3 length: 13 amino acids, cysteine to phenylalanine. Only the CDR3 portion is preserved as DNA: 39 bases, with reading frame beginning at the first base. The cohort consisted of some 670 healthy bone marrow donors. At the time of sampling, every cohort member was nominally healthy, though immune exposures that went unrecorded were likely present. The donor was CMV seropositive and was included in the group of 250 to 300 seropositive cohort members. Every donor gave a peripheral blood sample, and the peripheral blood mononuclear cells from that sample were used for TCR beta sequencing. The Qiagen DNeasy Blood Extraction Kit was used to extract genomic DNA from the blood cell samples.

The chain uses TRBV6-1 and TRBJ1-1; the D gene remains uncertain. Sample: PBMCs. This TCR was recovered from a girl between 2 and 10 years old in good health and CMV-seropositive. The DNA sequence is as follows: TGTGCCAGCATCTTAAGCCTGAACACTGAAGCTTTCTTT. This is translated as CASILSLNTEAFF.